Sequencing of this T cell receptor (beta chain) was carried out in a study of identical twins. The study's findings and limits: Memory repertoires showed no such pattern, whereas abundant cord blood beta clonotypes carried fewer insertions. Cross-sectional statistics underpinned the conclusions; the same donors were not followed.

TCRdb reprocessed the 5' RACE reads via MiXCR and lists one record per CDR3 protein. The sample has nearly 900,000 distinct CDR3 sequences, 9% to 15% seen once. All donors comprised healthy Caucasians. In regard to this clonotype: No antigen is known for it.

CDR1 and CDR2 (germline): SNHLY, FYNNEI. The CDR3 spans 18 residues. V dropped 4 bases and J dropped 3; count of bases not matched to a gene: 11. The same specimen was also included in a second study, on yellow fever vaccine responses in identical twins. That investigation notes: Each twin's T cell response to the vaccine was reported to look partly convergent and partly personalized.

Sequencing was done on a sample of PBMCs. The clonotype comes from a woman younger than 35 in good health. The chain combines TRBV2 with TRBJ2-1; TRBD2 matches at 11 bases. This CDR3 reads CASSGTSGGSHFYNEQFF. CDR3 in DNA: TGTGCCAGCAGTGGAACTAGCGGGGGCTCCCATTTCTACAATGAGCAGTTCTTC.